One sample yielded the 2 T cell receptor beta chains listed below, sequenced in a study of blood T cell repertoires in COVID-19. TCRdb keeps only in-frame clones here, not all; method: immunoSEQ multiplex PCR. This table holds 85,000 to 120,000 clones, 75% to 95% found once. Sequencing used peripheral blood. The receptors were sampled from a man younger than 35 with acute or convalescent COVID-19.

The V call is TRBV11-2, the J call TRBJ2-7; possible D gene TRBD1, 5 bases. The CDR3 runs 14 residues. Germline V gives CDR1 SGHAT, CDR2 FQNNGV. The V and J ends lost 2 bases and 7 bases respectively, with 15 bases between them. Written as DNA, the CDR3 is TGTGCCAGCAGCTTATATACAGGTTCGGAAGAGCAGTACTTC. This encodes CASSLYTGSEEQYF.

V usage is TRBV30 and J usage is TRBJ1-2, with 7 bases aligning to TRBD1. The germline CDR1 and CDR2 sequences are GTSNPN and SVGIG (reference sequence). J gave up 5 bases and V 3 bases, and 3 bases lay outside the gene matches. The CDR3 spans 12 residues. The CDR3 is CAWRGQPYGYTF. CDR3 bases: TGTGCCTGGAGGGGACAGCCATATGGCTACACCTTC. Variable domain in full (rest from reference TRBV30 and TRBJ1-2): SQTIHQWPATLVQPVGSPLSLECTVEGTSNPNLYWYRQAAGRGLQLLFYSVGIGQISSEVPQNLSASRPQDRQFILSSKKLLLSDSGFYLCAWRGQPYGYTFGSGTRLTVV.